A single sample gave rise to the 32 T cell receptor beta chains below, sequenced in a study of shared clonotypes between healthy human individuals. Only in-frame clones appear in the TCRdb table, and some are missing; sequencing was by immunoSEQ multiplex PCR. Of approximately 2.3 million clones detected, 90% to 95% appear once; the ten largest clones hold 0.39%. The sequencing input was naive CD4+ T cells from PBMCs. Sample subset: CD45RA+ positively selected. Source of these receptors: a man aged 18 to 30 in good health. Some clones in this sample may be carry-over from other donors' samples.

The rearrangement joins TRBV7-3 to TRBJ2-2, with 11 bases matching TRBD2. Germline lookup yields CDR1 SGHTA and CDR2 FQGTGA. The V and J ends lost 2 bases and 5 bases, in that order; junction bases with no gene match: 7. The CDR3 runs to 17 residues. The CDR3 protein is CASSLLPGLAATGELFF. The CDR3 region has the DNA TGTGCCAGCAGCTTATTGCCGGGACTAGCGGCTACCGGGGAGCTGTTTTTT.

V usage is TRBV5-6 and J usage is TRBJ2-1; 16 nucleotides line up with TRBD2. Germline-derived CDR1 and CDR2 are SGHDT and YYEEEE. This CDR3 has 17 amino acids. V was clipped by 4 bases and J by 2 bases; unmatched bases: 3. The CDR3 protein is CASSGTSGRVPYNEQFF. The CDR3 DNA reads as TGTGCCAGCAGCGGGACTAGCGGGAGGGTCCCCTACAATGAGCAGTTCTTC.

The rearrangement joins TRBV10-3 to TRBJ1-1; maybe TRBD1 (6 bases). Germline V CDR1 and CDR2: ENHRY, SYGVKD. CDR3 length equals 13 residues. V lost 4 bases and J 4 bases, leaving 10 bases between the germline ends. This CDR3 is CAISVTQGTEAFF. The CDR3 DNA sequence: TGTGCCATCAGTGTAACACAGGGCACTGAAGCTTTCTTT.

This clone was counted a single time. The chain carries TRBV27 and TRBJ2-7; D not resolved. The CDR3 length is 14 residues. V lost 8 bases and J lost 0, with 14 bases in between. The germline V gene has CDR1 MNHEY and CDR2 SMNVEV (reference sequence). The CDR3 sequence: CASSLLGGSYEQYF. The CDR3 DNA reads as TGTGCCAGCTCCCTCCTTGGTGGCTCCTACGAGCAGTACTTC.

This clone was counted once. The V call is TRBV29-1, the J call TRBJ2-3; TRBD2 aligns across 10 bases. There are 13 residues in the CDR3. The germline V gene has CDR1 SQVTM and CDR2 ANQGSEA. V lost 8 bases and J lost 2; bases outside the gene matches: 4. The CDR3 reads CSSSGRVTDTQYF. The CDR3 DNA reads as TGCAGCTCAAGCGGGAGGGTCACAGATACGCAGTATTTT.

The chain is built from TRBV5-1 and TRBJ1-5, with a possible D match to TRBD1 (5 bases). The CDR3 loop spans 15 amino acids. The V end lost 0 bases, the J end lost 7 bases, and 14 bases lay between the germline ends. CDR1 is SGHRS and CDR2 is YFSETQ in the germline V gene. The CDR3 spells CASSLEGGGWQPQHF. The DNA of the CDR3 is TGCGCCAGCAGCTTGGAAGGTGGGGGATGGCAGCCCCAGCATTTT.

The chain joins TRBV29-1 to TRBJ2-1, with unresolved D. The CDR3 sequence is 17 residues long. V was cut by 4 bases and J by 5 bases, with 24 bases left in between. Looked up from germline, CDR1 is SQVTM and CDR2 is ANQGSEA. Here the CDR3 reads CSVALRPAPPTNNEQFF. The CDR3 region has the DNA TGCAGCGTTGCGCTCCGCCCGGCACCCCCGACAAACAATGAGCAGTTCTTC.

The CDR3 sequence: CASSLNSGSPEAFF. The CDR3 bases are TGTGCCAGCAGCTTAAATTCCGGGAGCCCTGAAGCTTTCTTT. This rearrangement joins TRBV7-3 to TRBJ1-1, with unresolved D. V lost 1 base to trimming and J lost 6 bases, with 12 bases between them. This CDR3 is built from 14 residues. Germline assignment: CDR1 SGHTA and CDR2 FQGTGA.

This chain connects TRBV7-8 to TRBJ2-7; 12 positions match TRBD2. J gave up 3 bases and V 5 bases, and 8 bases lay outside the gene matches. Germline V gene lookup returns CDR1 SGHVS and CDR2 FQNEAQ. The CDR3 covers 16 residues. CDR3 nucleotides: TGTGCCAGCAGCCCCGCCCGACTAGCGGGAGTCTACGAGCAGTACTTC. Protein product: CASSPARLAGVYEQYF.

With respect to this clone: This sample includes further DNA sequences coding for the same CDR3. CDR3 amino acids: CASSRGTAYGYTF. For the CDR3, the DNA is TGCGCCAGCAGCCGCGGGACAGCCTATGGCTACACCTTC. The chain links TRBV4-1 to TRBJ1-2; TRBD1 agrees at 7 bases. V was pared by 4 bases and J by 4 bases, with 3 bases of the junction left unmatched. This CDR3 is built from 13 residues. Germline V lookup: CDR1 MGHRA, CDR2 YSYEKL.

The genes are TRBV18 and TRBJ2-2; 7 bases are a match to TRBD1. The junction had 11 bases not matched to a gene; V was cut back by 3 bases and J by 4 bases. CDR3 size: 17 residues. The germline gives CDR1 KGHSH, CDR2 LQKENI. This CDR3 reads CASSPYRDRVGTGELFF. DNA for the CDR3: TGTGCCAGCTCACCCTACCGAGACAGGGTGGGCACCGGGGAGCTGTTTTTT.

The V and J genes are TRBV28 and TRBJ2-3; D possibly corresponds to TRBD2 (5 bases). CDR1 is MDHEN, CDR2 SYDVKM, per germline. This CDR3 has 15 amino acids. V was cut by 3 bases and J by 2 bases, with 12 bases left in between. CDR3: CASSFRGWYTDTQYF. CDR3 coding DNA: TGTGCCAGCAGTTTTCGGGGATGGTACACAGATACGCAGTATTTT. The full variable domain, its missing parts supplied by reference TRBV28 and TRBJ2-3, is DVKVTQSSRYLVKRTGEKVFLECVQDMDHENMFWYRQDPGLGLRLIYFSYDVKMKEKGDIPEGYSVSREKKERFSLILESASTNQTSMYLCASSFRGWYTDTQYFGPGTRLTVL.

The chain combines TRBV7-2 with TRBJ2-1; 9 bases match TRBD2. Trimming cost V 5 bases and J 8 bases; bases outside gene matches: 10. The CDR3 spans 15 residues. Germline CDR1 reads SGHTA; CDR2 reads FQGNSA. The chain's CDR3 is CASSQPGLALHEQFF. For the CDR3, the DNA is TGTGCCAGCAGCCAACCGGGACTAGCTCTCCATGAGCAGTTCTTC. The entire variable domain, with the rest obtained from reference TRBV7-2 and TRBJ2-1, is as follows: GAGVSQSPSNKVTEKGKDVELRCDPISGHTALYWYRQSLGQGLEFLIYFQGNSAPDKSGLPSDRFSAERTGGSVSTLTIQRTQQEDSAVYLCASSQPGLALHEQFFGPGTRLTVL.

The CDR3 region is CASRSTGMDEKLFF. The CDR3 region has the DNA TGTGCCAGCAGGTCAACAGGGATGGATGAAAAACTGTTTTTT. The rearrangement links TRBV28 to TRBJ1-4; TRBD1 might be the D (6 bases). Between the trimmed V and J ends, which lost 6 bases and 6 bases, there was a span of 14 bases. Germline V gives CDR1 MDHEN, CDR2 SYDVKM. The CDR3 has 14 amino acids.

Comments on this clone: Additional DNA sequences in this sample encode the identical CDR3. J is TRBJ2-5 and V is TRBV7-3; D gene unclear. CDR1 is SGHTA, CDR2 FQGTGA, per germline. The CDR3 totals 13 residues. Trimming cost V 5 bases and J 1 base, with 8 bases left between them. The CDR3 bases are TGTGCCAGCAGCCCCCGACCCCAAGAGACCCAGTACTTC. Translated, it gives CASSPRPQETQYF.

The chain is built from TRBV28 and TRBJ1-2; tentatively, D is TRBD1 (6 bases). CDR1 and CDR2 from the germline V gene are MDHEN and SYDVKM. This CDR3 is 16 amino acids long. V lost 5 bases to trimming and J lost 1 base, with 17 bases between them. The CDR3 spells CASSGNRESSNYGYTF. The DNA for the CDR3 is TGTGCCAGCAGTGGCAACAGGGAATCAAGTAACTATGGCTACACCTTC.

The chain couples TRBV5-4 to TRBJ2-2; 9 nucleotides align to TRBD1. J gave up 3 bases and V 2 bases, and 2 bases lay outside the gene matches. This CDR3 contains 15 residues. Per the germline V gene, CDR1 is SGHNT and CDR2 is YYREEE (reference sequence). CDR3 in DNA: TGTGCCAGCAGCTTTTGGGACAGGGACACCGGGGAGCTGTTTTTT. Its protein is CASSFWDRDTGELFF.

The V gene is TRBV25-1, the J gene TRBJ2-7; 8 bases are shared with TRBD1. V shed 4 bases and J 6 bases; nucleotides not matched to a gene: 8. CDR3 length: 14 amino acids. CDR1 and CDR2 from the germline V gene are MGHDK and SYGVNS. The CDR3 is CASSATGQVGEQYF. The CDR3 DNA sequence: TGTGCCAGCAGTGCCACGGGACAGGTCGGCGAGCAGTACTTC.

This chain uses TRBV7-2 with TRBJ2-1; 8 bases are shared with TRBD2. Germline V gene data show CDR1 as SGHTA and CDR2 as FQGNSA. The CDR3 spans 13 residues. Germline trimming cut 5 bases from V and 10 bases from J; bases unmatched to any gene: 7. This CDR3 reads CASSPSTSGEQFF. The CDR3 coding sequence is TGTGCCAGCAGCCCGAGCACTAGCGGCGAGCAGTTCTTC.

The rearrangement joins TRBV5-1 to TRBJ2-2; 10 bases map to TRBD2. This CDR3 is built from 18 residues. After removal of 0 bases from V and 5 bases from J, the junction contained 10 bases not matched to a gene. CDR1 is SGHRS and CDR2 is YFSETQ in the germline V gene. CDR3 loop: CASSLGSSGRIRTGELFF. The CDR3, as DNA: TGCGCCAGCAGCTTGGGGTCTAGCGGGAGAATTCGGACCGGGGAGCTGTTTTTT.

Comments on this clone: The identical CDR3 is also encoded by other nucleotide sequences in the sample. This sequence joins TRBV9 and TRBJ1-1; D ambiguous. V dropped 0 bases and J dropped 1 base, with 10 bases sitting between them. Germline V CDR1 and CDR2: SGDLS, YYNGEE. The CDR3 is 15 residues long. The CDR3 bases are TGTGCCAGCAGCGTAGTCGGCAGACAGAACACTGAAGCTTTCTTT. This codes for CASSVVGRQNTEAFF.

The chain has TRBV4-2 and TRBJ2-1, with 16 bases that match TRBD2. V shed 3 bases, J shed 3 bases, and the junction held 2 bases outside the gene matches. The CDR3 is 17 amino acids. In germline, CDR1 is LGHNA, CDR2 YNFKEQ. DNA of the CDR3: TGTGCCAGCAGCCAGGGGACTAGCGGGAGGGTCTACAATGAGCAGTTCTTC. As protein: CASSQGTSGRVYNEQFF.

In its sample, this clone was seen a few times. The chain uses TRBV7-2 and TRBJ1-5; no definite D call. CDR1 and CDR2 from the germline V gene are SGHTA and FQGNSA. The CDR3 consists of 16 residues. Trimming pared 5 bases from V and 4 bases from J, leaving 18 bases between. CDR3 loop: CASSPIGKSPNQPQHF. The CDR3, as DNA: TGTGCCAGCAGCCCGATCGGGAAGAGTCCGAATCAGCCCCAGCATTTT.

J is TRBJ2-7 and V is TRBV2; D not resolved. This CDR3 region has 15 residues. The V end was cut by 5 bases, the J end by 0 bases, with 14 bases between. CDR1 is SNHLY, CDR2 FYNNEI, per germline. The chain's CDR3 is CASSSDGFSSYEQYF. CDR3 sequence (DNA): TGTGCCAGCAGTAGTGACGGGTTTAGCTCCTACGAGCAGTACTTC.

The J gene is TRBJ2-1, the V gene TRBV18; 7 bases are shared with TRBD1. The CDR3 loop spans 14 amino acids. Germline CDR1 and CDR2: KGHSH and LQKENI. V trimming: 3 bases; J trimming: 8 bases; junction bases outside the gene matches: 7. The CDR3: CASSPARQGDEQFF. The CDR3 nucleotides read TGTGCCAGCTCACCGGCCAGACAGGGCGATGAGCAGTTCTTC.

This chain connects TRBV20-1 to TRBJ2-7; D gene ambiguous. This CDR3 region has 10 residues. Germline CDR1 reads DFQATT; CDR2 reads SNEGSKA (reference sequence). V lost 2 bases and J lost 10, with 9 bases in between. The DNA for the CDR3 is TGCAGTGCTAGAACCTCTACCCAGTACTTC. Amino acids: CSARTSTQYF.

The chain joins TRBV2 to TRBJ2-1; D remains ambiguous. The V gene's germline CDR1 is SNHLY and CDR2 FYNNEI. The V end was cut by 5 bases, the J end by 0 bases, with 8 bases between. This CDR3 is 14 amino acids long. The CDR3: CASSRESSYNEQFF. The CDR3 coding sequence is TGTGCCAGCAGTCGTGAAAGCTCCTACAATGAGCAGTTCTTC.

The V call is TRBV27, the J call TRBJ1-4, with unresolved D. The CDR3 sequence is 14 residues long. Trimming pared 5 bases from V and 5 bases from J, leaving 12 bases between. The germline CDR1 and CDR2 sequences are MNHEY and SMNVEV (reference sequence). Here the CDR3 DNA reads TGTGCCAGCAGTGACGGACGGCACAATGAAAAACTGTTTTTT. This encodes CASSDGRHNEKLFF.

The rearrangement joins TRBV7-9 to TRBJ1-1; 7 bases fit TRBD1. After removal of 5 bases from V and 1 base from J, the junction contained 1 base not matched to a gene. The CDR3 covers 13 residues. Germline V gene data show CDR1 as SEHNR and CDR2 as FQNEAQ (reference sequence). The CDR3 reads CASSGQENTEAFF. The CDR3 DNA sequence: TGTGCCAGCAGCGGACAGGAGAACACTGAAGCTTTCTTT.

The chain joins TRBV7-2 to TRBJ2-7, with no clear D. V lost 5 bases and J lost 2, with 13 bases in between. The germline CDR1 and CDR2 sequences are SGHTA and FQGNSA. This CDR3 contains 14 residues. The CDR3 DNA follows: TGTGCCAGCAGCCCATACCCGATTCCCTACGAGCAGTACTTC. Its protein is CASSPYPIPYEQYF. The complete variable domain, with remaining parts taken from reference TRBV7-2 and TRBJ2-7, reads GAGVSQSPSNKVTEKGKDVELRCDPISGHTALYWYRQSLGQGLEFLIYFQGNSAPDKSGLPSDRFSAERTGGSVSTLTIQRTQQEDSAVYLCASSPYPIPYEQYFGPGTRLTVT.

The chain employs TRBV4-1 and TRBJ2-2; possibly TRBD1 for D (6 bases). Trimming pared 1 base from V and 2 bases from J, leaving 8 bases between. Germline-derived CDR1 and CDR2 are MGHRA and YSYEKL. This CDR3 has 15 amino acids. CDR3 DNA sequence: TGCGCCAGCAGCCAAGTAGGGACAAACACCGGGGAGCTGTTTTTT. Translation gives CASSQVGTNTGELFF.

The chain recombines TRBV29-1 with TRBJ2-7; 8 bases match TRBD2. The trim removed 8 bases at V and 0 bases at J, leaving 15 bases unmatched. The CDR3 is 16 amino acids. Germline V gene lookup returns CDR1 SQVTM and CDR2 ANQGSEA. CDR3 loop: CSPESPGSGNSYEQYF. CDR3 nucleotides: TGCAGCCCGGAGAGTCCTGGTAGCGGGAACTCCTACGAGCAGTACTTC.